This TCR beta chain derives from a study of blood T cell repertoires in COVID-19. In the original analysis: Using reference gene primer amplification, nucleated cell counts were estimated. Sequencing was performed with immunoSEQ multiplex PCR; in TCRdb, only in-frame clones are kept and a portion is missing. Clone size and the V and J calls come from that table; the DNA yielded D and trimming. The sample lists roughly 80,000 clones, roughly 88% seen once, with 5% to 6.5% in the top ten. The CDR3 runs 15 residues. V gave up 1 base and J gave up 2 bases, with 11 bases separating them. The germline CDR1 and CDR2 sequences are MNHNS and SASEGT.

The sequence derives from a man aged 45-65 years with active COVID-19. Sequencing was carried out using peripheral blood. The chain combines TRBV6-1 with TRBJ1-2; D is perhaps TRBD1 (6 bases). In DNA, the CDR3 is TGTGCCAGCAGTGAAGACGGGGGGCCAAACTATGGCTACACCTTC. This codes for CASSEDGGPNYGYTF.